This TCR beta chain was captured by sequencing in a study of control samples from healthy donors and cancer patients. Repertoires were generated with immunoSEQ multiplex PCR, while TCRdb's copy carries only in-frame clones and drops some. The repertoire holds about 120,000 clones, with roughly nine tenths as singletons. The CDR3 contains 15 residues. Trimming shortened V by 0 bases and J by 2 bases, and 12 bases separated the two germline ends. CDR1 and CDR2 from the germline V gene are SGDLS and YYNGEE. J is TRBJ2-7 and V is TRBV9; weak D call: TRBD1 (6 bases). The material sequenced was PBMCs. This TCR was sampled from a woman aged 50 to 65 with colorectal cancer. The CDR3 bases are TGTGCCAGCAGCGTAGATGGGGGCGGAACCTACGAGCAGTACTTC. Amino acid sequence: CASSVDGGGTYEQYF.